These 17 T cell receptor beta chains were sequenced from one sample in a study of cytomegalovirus exposure and HLA in healthy donors. PCR primers comprised 60 Vbeta and 13 Jbeta primers. Produced via immunoSEQ multiplex PCR; TCRdb's table is partial and in-frame only. The data show about 78,000 clones, with around 60% seen just once and more than 5% held by the top ten. Sequencing was performed on PBMCs. Receptors originate from a man aged 25-45 years in good health and CMV-seropositive.

V is TRBV5-1 and J is TRBJ1-1; D is possibly TRBD1 (6 bases). V lost 4 bases, J lost 1 base, and 8 bases lay in between. This CDR3 is 13 amino acids long. The germline gives CDR1 SGHRS, CDR2 YFSETQ. The CDR3 loop reads CASSRDTNTEAFF. For the CDR3, the DNA is TGCGCCAGCAGCCGGGACACGAACACTGAAGCTTTCTTT.

The genes are TRBV29-1 and TRBJ2-1; 11 bases match TRBD1. Germline V gene sequence: CDR1 SQVTM, CDR2 ANQGSEA. The trim removed 6 bases at V and 8 bases at J, leaving 9 bases unmatched. This CDR3 has 14 residues. CDR3 in DNA: TGCAGCGTCCCCAGGGGGACAGGGGGAGATGAGCAGTTCTTC. Its translation: CSVPRGTGGDEQFF.

The rearrangement links TRBV5-1 to TRBJ2-2; 7 nucleotides align to TRBD2. The V segment lost 7 bases and the J segment 4 bases; nucleotides outside the gene matches: 1. The germline V gene encodes CDR1 SGHRS and CDR2 YFSETQ. There are 12 residues in the CDR3. CDR3 sequence (DNA): TGCGCCAGCGGCGGGGGCACCGGGGAGCTGTTTTTT. Its translation: CASGGGTGELFF.

This clone is a singleton in its sample. The rearrangement joins TRBV6-5 to TRBJ2-5, with 12 bases matching TRBD2. The trim removed 4 bases at V and 11 bases at J, leaving 8 bases unmatched. The CDR3 length is 14 residues. Germline V gives CDR1 MNHEY, CDR2 SVGAGI. The CDR3 reads CASSSLAGGRRQYF. In DNA form, the CDR3 reads TGTGCCAGCAGTTCACTAGCGGGGGGACGTAGACAGTACTTC.

This chain joins TRBV5-1 and TRBJ2-1; TRBD2 aligns across 10 bases. J was trimmed by 8 bases and V by 5 bases; bases with no gene match: 10. Germline-derived CDR1 and CDR2 are SGHRS and YFSETQ. The CDR3 runs to 15 residues. CDR3 nucleotide sequence: TGCGCCAGCAGTGCCGGAGGAGCGGGGGGGTATGAGCAGTTCTTC. This translates into CASSAGGAGGYEQFF. Variable domain in full (rest from reference TRBV5-1 and TRBJ2-1): KAGVTQTPRYLIKTRGQQVTLSCSPISGHRSVSWYQQTPGQGLQFLFEYFSETQRNKGNFPGRFSGRQFSNSRSEMNVSTLELGDSALYLCASSAGGAGGYEQFFGPGTRLTVL.

The J gene is TRBJ1-1, the V gene TRBV6-5; D perhaps matches TRBD1 (6 bases). CDR3 size: 14 residues. Germline CDR1 MNHEY, CDR2 SVGAGI. Trimming shortened V by 6 bases and J by 6 bases, and 17 bases separated the two germline ends. The CDR3 DNA is TGTGCCAGCAGCAACCTCCAGGGGTCCGCTGAAGCTTTCTTT. It is translated as CASSNLQGSAEAFF.

V and J are TRBV7-9 and TRBJ2-2, with D possibly being TRBD1 (6 bases). V was pared by 7 bases and J by 1 base, with 10 bases between. Germline V gives CDR1 SEHNR, CDR2 FQNEAQ (reference sequence). The CDR3 contains 14 residues. In nucleotides, the CDR3 is TGTGCCAGCAAACAGGGCCAGAACACCGGGGAGCTGTTTTTT. Translated, it gives CASKQGQNTGELFF.

This clone was recorded at least ten times. The rearrangement uses TRBV19 and TRBJ2-1; weak D call: TRBD1 (6 bases). The germline gives CDR1 LNHDA, CDR2 SQIVND (reference sequence). Trimming cost V 9 bases and J 5 bases, with 17 bases left between them. The CDR3 is made up of 14 amino acids. CDR3 sequence: CASKVGANNNEQFF. CDR3 sequence (DNA): TGTGCCAGCAAGGTGGGGGCTAACAACAATGAGCAGTTCTTC.

This clone has more than one count but fewer than ten. The gene calls are TRBV6-4 and TRBJ1-5, with TRBD1 as a possible D gene (5 bases). V dropped 3 bases and J dropped 2 bases, with 14 bases sitting between them. Germline values: CDR1 MRHNA, CDR2 SNTAGT. The CDR3 is 16 amino acids. Here the CDR3 reads CASSEVGGVGNQPQHF. CDR3 bases: TGTGCCAGCAGTGAGGTTGGAGGGGTCGGCAATCAGCCCCAGCATTTT.

The V call is TRBV7-3, the J call TRBJ2-1, with TRBD2 identical over 7 bases. The CDR3 extends over 15 amino acids. The J segment lost 8 bases and the V segment lost 2 bases, leaving 9 bases of the junction unmatched. Germline V gene sequence: CDR1 SGHTA, CDR2 FQGTGA. The CDR3 reads CASSLSGGSGDEQFF. CDR3 bases: TGTGCCAGCAGCTTATCGGGCGGGAGCGGCGATGAGCAGTTCTTC.

This chain connects TRBV6-1 to TRBJ1-2; 7 bases align to TRBD1. The CDR3 contains 13 residues. V was clipped by 7 bases and J by 4 bases; unmatched bases: 6. Germline CDR1 is MNHNS and CDR2 is SASEGT. CDR3 protein: CASKESGGYGYTF. In DNA form, the CDR3 reads TGTGCCAGCAAGGAGTCAGGGGGCTATGGCTACACCTTC.

The chain joins TRBV28 to TRBJ2-1, with D perhaps matching TRBD1 (5 bases). CDR3 length: 13 amino acids. Germline CDR1 MDHEN, CDR2 SYDVKM. V lost 7 bases and J lost 0, with 7 bases in between. CDR3 nucleotides: TGTGCCAGCAAGGGGCGCTCCTACAATGAGCAGTTCTTC. This codes for CASKGRSYNEQFF.

This clone has more than one count but fewer than ten. V usage is TRBV5-4 and J usage is TRBJ1-5, with TRBD1 as a possible D gene (5 bases). V shed 0 bases and J shed 0 bases, with 10 bases lying between them. The CDR3 runs 16 residues. Germline V lookup: CDR1 SGHNT, CDR2 YYREEE (reference sequence). The CDR3 DNA reads as TGTGCCAGCAGCTTGGGCGGGGGTGATAGCAATCAGCCCCAGCATTTT. It codes for CASSLGGGDSNQPQHF.

The chain has TRBV6-4 and TRBJ1-6; tentative D call: TRBD1 (6 bases). This CDR3 has 13 residues. Germline CDR1 MRHNA, CDR2 SNTAGT. Trimming cost V 9 bases and J 4 bases, with 10 bases left between them. The CDR3 region is CASRQDYNSPLHF. Here the CDR3 DNA reads TGTGCCAGTAGACAGGATTATAATTCACCCCTCCACTTT.

V usage is TRBV5-1 and J usage is TRBJ1-3; 9 positions match TRBD1. The trim removed 4 bases at V and 0 bases at J, leaving 14 bases unmatched. This CDR3 is built from 19 residues. From germline, CDR1 is SGHRS and CDR2 YFSETQ. DNA for the CDR3: TGCGCCAGCAGCGAAACCACCGGGACAGGGTCGAGCTCTGGAAACACCATATATTTT. It translates to CASSETTGTGSSSGNTIYF.

The V gene is TRBV4-3, the J gene TRBJ1-2; 7 nucleotides agree with TRBD1. Germline V lookup: CDR1 LGHNA, CDR2 YSLEER. CDR3 length: 16 amino acids. V was pared by 4 bases and J by 0 bases, with 8 bases of the junction left unmatched. CDR3 residues: CASSPSGTGANYGYTF. The CDR3 coding sequence is TGCGCCAGCAGCCCCTCAGGAACAGGGGCTAACTATGGCTACACCTTC.

The chain employs TRBV27 and TRBJ2-3; D possibly corresponds to TRBD1 (5 bases). Between the trimmed V and J ends, which lost 5 bases and 3 bases, there was a span of 15 bases. CDR1 is MNHEY and CDR2 is SMNVEV in the germline V gene (reference sequence). The CDR3 runs to 15 residues. The CDR3 DNA reads as TGTGCCAGCAGTCCGTCAGGGCAGTTAACAGATACGCAGTATTTT. Translating gives CASSPSGQLTDTQYF.